A selection of T cell receptor beta chains follows, all from one sample in a study of cytomegalovirus exposure and HLA in healthy donors. The assay was immunoSEQ multiplex PCR, and TCRdb's table has in-frame clones only and misses some. The data contain roughly 50,000 clones, roughly 93% of them singletons. Sequencing was performed on PBMCs. Receptors were obtained from a woman aged 18-29 years in good health and CMV-seropositive. Each CDR3 is given with its conserved first and last residue. The order of the fields is clone size, J gene, D gene, V gene, CDR3 protein, CDR3 DNA. A D gene is named only where the DNA matches it firmly. The size of a clone is reported for some rows only, either as once, few or many, or as a class for expanded clones.

size: -; J: TRBJ2-1; D: -; V: TRBV11-3; CDR3: CASSARDGSSYNEQFF; DNA: TGTGCCAGCAGCGCAAGGGACGGGAGCTCCTACAATGAGCAGTTCTTC
size: -; J: TRBJ1-2; D: -; V: TRBV5-6; CDR3: CASSLDLGAGTNYGYTF; DNA: TGTGCCAGCAGCTTGGATCTTGGGGCGGGAACTAACTATGGCTACACCTTC
size: -; J: TRBJ1-5; D: TRBD1; V: TRBV5-4; CDR3: CASSQGGSNQPQHF; DNA: TGTGCCAGCAGCCAGGGGGGTAGCAATCAGCCCCAGCATTTT
size: -; J: TRBJ1-2; D: -; V: TRBV10-3; CDR3: CAITGGYGYTF; DNA: TGTGCCATCACGGGGGGATATGGCTACACCTTC
size: -; J: TRBJ2-4; D: TRBD2; V: TRBV4-1; CDR3: CASSQGRLAGGKNIQYF; DNA: TGCGCCAGCAGCCAAGGTCGACTAGCGGGGGGCAAAAACATTCAGTACTTC
size: -; J: TRBJ2-5; D: TRBD2; V: TRBV27; CDR3: CASSFHSGDKETQYF; DNA: TGTGCCAGCAGTTTCCATAGCGGGGATAAAGAGACCCAGTACTTC
size: -; J: TRBJ1-2; D: -; V: TRBV5-4; CDR3: CASSSLDRDTSSNYGYTF; DNA: TGTGCCAGCAGCTCCCTCGATCGGGACACTAGTTCTAACTATGGCTACACCTTC
size: -; J: TRBJ1-2; D: TRBD1; V: TRBV2; CDR3: CASSDVRTGHYGYTF; DNA: TGTGCCAGCAGTGACGTACGGACAGGGCATTATGGCTACACCTTC
size: -; J: TRBJ2-2; D: TRBD1; V: TRBV5-6; CDR3: CASSSRTGVNTGELFF; DNA: TGTGCCAGCAGCTCACGAACAGGGGTAAACACCGGGGAGCTGTTTTTT
size: -; J: TRBJ2-7; D: TRBD2; V: TRBV19; CDR3: CASSIESGVAVAGTYEQYF; DNA: TGTGCCAGTAGTATAGAATCGGGCGTAGCGGTAGCGGGGACCTACGAGCAGTACTTC
size: -; J: TRBJ1-3; D: -; V: TRBV7-9; CDR3: CASSLTNFQALSGNTIYF; DNA: TGTGCCAGCAGCTTAACGAATTTCCAAGCCCTCTCTGGAAACACCATATATTTT
size: -; J: TRBJ2-7; D: TRBD1; V: TRBV7-2; CDR3: CASSFGTGGSSSYEQYF; DNA: TGTGCCAGCAGCTTTGGGACAGGGGGGTCTAGCTCCTACGAGCAGTACTTC
size: -; J: TRBJ1-5; D: -; V: TRBV15; CDR3: CATSLEAPGDGNQPQHF; DNA: TGTGCCACCAGCCTAGAAGCCCCAGGGGATGGCAATCAGCCCCAGCATTTT
size: -; J: TRBJ2-7; D: -; V: TRBV5-6; CDR3: CASSLRQARHEQYF; DNA: TGTGCCAGCAGCTTAAGACAGGCCCGCCACGAGCAGTACTTC
size: -; J: TRBJ1-3; D: TRBD1; V: TRBV28; CDR3: CASRDRGFSGNTIYF; DNA: TGTGCCAGCAGGGACAGGGGCTTCTCTGGAAACACCATATATTTT
size: once; J: TRBJ2-1; D: -; V: TRBV4-1; CDR3: CASSPWTDYNEQFF; DNA: TGCGCCAGCAGCCCCTGGACAGACTACAATGAGCAGTTCTTC
size: -; J: TRBJ2-3; D: -; V: TRBV5-4; CDR3: CASSSNLVPTDTQYF; DNA: TGTGCCAGCAGCTCAAACCTAGTGCCCACAGATACGCAGTATTTT
size: once; J: TRBJ1-5; D: -; V: TRBV5-6; CDR3: CASSLGLGRANQPQHF; DNA: TGTGCCAGCAGCTTGGGGCTAGGCAGGGCTAATCAGCCCCAGCATTTT
size: -; J: TRBJ2-2; D: -; V: TRBV12-5; CDR3: CASGLVQVTGELFF; DNA: TGTGCTAGTGGTTTGGTACAGGTGACCGGGGAGCTGTTTTTT